The rows below give T cell receptor beta chains drawn from one sample of a study of T cell responses to AZD1222 COVID-19 vaccine. Libraries were prepared by immunoSEQ multiplex PCR; TCRdb keeps only in-frame clonotypes and omits some of them. The repertoire holds 130,000 or so clones, with nearly 95% as singletons. This material consisted of peripheral blood, taken on day 0 of AZD1222 vaccination. All receptors derive from an adult in good health. Each CDR3 is given with its conserved first and last residue. The D gene is left open where the match is weak. Rows give clone size only sometimes, using once, few, many, or a class for an expanded clone.

CDR3 protein,CDR3 DNA,clone size,J gene,D gene,V gene
CAAGAPNTEAFF,TGTGCGGCCGGGGCGCCGAACACTGAAGCTTTCTTT,NA,TRBJ1-1,NA,TRBV19
CASSSVYRAEQFF,TGTGCCAGCAGCTCAGTGTACAGGGCTGAGCAGTTCTTC,NA,TRBJ2-1,NA,TRBV11-3
CARSFPTAFDTEAFF,TGTGCCAGAAGCTTTCCTACCGCCTTTGACACTGAAGCTTTCTTT,NA,TRBJ1-1,NA,TRBV7-5
CASSVEGQGSEKLFF,TGTGCCAGCAGCGTAGAGGGACAGGGGAGTGAAAAACTGTTTTTT,NA,TRBJ1-4,TRBD1,TRBV9
CASSFSTGNTEAFF,TGCGCCAGCAGTTTTTCCACCGGGAACACTGAAGCTTTCTTT,once,TRBJ1-1,NA,TRBV5-1
CSAVGQMNTGELFF,TGCAGCGCCGTGGGACAGATGAACACCGGGGAGCTGTTTTTT,NA,TRBJ2-2,TRBD1,TRBV29-1
CASSQRHGGTEAFF,TGTGCCAGCAGCCAGCGGCATGGGGGCACTGAAGCTTTCTTT,NA,TRBJ1-1,NA,TRBV3-1/TRBV3-2
CSGKGHKNTEAFF,TGCAGCGGTAAAGGACACAAGAACACTGAAGCTTTCTTT,NA,TRBJ1-1,NA,TRBV29-1
CASSPLQGNADTF,TGTGCCAGCAGTCCCCTACAGGGAAACGCGGACACCTTC,NA,TRBJ1-2,NA,TRBV6-5
CASAVQGVDNQPQHF,TGTGCCAGCGCTGTTCAGGGCGTTGACAATCAGCCCCAGCATTTT,NA,TRBJ1-5,NA,TRBV2
CASSPVVPCGEQYF,TGTGCCAGCAGCCCGGTGGTACCTTGCGGGGAGCAGTACTTC,NA,TRBJ2-7,NA,TRBV5-8
CASSPGPGEGYTF,TGTGCCAGCTCACCGGGACCGGGGGAGGGCTACACCTTC,NA,TRBJ1-2,NA,TRBV18
CASSTRVPNEKLFF,TGTGCCAGTAGTACCAGAGTGCCTAATGAAAAACTGTTTTTT,NA,TRBJ1-4,NA,TRBV19
CASSVGGSTEAFF,TGTGCCAGCAGCGTAGGGGGGTCCACTGAAGCTTTCTTT,NA,TRBJ1-1,NA,TRBV9
CASSQDRGNSPLHF,TGCGCCAGCAGCCAAGATCGGGGCAACTCACCCCTCCACTTT,NA,TRBJ1-6,NA,TRBV4-1
CASSVTWEGPDTEAFF,TGTGCCAGCAGTGTTACCTGGGAGGGGCCCGACACTGAAGCTTTCTTT,NA,TRBJ1-1,NA,TRBV6-1
CASSYKTGTTVEKLFF,TGTGCCAGCAGCTACAAGACAGGCACAACTGTTGAAAAACTGTTTTTT,NA,TRBJ1-4,NA,TRBV7-9
CASRTLAQGRGYTF,TGTGCCAGTCGGACACTCGCACAGGGCCGTGGCTACACCTTC,NA,TRBJ1-2,NA,TRBV27
CASSVDENQPQHF,TGTGCCAGCAGTGTGGACGAAAATCAGCCCCAGCATTTT,NA,TRBJ1-5,NA,TRBV2
CASSLRQGQSRSYGYTF,TGTGCCAGCAGCTTGAGACAGGGTCAAAGCAGGAGCTATGGCTACACCTTC,NA,TRBJ1-2,TRBD1,TRBV5-6
CASSFRDRGNSPLHF,TGTGCCAGTTCTTTCCGGGACAGGGGTAATTCACCCCTCCACTTT,NA,TRBJ1-6,TRBD1,TRBV19
CASSTVNTYEQYF,TGTGCCAGCAGCACAGTAAACACCTACGAGCAGTACTTC,NA,TRBJ2-7,NA,TRBV11-2
CASSQGTAVNTEAFF,TGTGCCAGCAGCCAAGGAACGGCAGTGAACACTGAAGCTTTCTTT,NA,TRBJ1-1,NA,TRBV3-1/TRBV3-2
CSVQGQPRETQYF,TGCAGCGTCCAGGGACAGCCTCGGGAGACCCAGTACTTC,NA,TRBJ2-5,TRBD1,TRBV29-1
CASSWTGNYGYTF,TGTGCCAGCAGCTGGACAGGGAACTATGGCTACACCTTC,once,TRBJ1-2,TRBD1,TRBV5-6
CSVRGDNSIARHYGYTF,TGCAGCGTGAGGGGAGACAACTCCATCGCCCGCCACTATGGCTACACCTTC,NA,TRBJ1-2,NA,TRBV29-1
CASSGRSHNEQFF,TGTGCCAGCAGCGGGCGGTCACACAATGAGCAGTTCTTC,NA,TRBJ2-1,NA,TRBV9
CASSQVTSGVGEQFF,TGTGCCAGCAGCCAAGTGACTAGCGGGGTGGGTGAGCAGTTCTTC,NA,TRBJ2-1,TRBD2,TRBV3-1/TRBV3-2
CASSQRLGGTEAFF,TGTGCCAGCAGCCAAAGGCTCGGCGGCACTGAAGCTTTCTTT,NA,TRBJ1-1,NA,TRBV14
CASSDSGNQPQHF,TGTGCCAGCAGTGACTCTGGCAATCAGCCCCAGCATTTT,NA,TRBJ1-5,NA,TRBV2
CASSRTGLANYGYTF,TGTGCCAGCAGCCGGACAGGACTAGCTAACTATGGCTACACCTTC,NA,TRBJ1-2,TRBD1,TRBV13
CASSLGGRSSYEQYF,TGTGCCAGCAGCTTGGGGGGACGGAGCTCCTACGAGCAGTACTTC,NA,TRBJ2-7,NA,TRBV7-2
CASSPRSGALYGYTF,TGTGCCAGCAGCCCAAGGTCGGGCGCGCTATATGGCTACACCTTC,NA,TRBJ1-2,NA,TRBV3-1/TRBV3-2
CSVLIGQGRNTEAFF,TGCAGCGTTCTAATCGGACAGGGGAGGAACACTGAAGCTTTCTTT,NA,TRBJ1-1,TRBD1,TRBV29-1
CASTMTGWGKQETQYF,TGTGCCAGTACCATGACAGGTTGGGGAAAACAAGAGACCCAGTACTTC,once,TRBJ2-5,NA,TRBV19
CASSHPGTSGGINNEQFF,TGCGCCAGCAGCCATCCCGGGACTAGCGGGGGAATAAACAATGAGCAGTTCTTC,NA,TRBJ2-1,TRBD2,TRBV4-1
CASSLVVGAFSYNEQFF,TGTGCCAGCAGCTTGGTGGTCGGAGCTTTCTCCTACAATGAGCAGTTCTTC,NA,TRBJ2-1,NA,TRBV5-5
CATSFGQGDWNSPLHF,TGTGCCACCAGCTTCGGACAGGGGGACTGGAATTCACCCCTCCACTTT,NA,TRBJ1-6,TRBD1,TRBV15
CASSPQGDGDTEAFF,TGTGCCAGCAGCCCACAGGGGGATGGAGACACTGAAGCTTTCTTT,NA,TRBJ1-1,TRBD1,TRBV13
CASSTGRYNEQFF,TGCGCCAGCAGTACGGGGCGTTACAATGAGCAGTTCTTC,NA,TRBJ2-1,NA,TRBV10-1
CASGYRGSSPLHF,TGTGCCAGCGGATACAGGGGAAGTTCACCCCTCCACTTT,NA,TRBJ1-6,TRBD1,TRBV3-1/TRBV3-2
CASRYEVRAYNSPLHF,TGTGCCAGCCGTTACGAAGTACGGGCATACAATTCACCCCTCCACTTT,NA,TRBJ1-6,NA,TRBV6-5
CASSARNSGANVLTF,TGTGCCAGCAGCGCTCGGAACTCTGGGGCCAACGTCCTGACTTTC,NA,TRBJ2-6,NA,TRBV9
CASTPYKTHQGGELFF,TGTGCCAGCACCCCATACAAGACACATCAAGGGGGGGAGCTGTTTTTT,NA,TRBJ2-2,NA,TRBV2
CASSYLAGVPDTQYF,TGTGCCAGCAGTTACCTAGCGGGGGTCCCGGATACGCAGTATTTT,NA,TRBJ2-3,TRBD2,TRBV6-2/TRBV6-3
CASMELDELNTEAFF,TGTGCCAGCATGGAGCTCGACGAGCTGAACACTGAAGCTTTCTTT,NA,TRBJ1-1,NA,TRBV6-5
CASSHGDRVNTEAFF,TGTGCCAGCAGCCACGGGGACAGGGTTAACACTGAAGCTTTCTTT,NA,TRBJ1-1,TRBD1,TRBV6-5
CATRSGLSATNEKLFF,TGCGCCACCCGGTCGGGCTTAAGTGCAACTAATGAAAAACTGTTTTTT,once,TRBJ1-4,NA,TRBV5-1
CASGAGTSGASEQFF,TGTGCCAGCGGCGCGGGGACTAGCGGGGCATCGGAGCAGTTCTTC,NA,TRBJ2-1,TRBD2,TRBV6-4
CASSRTANTEAFF,TGTGCCAGCAGCCGCACAGCGAACACTGAAGCTTTCTTT,once,TRBJ1-1,NA,TRBV3-1/TRBV3-2
CAISDLAGGSEQYF,TGTGCCATCAGTGATCTAGCGGGGGGTTCCGAGCAGTACTTC,NA,TRBJ2-7,TRBD2,TRBV10-3
CAWSSDPGHRLGLFF,TGTGCCTGGAGTTCCGATCCGGGACATCGGCTAGGGCTGTTTTTT,NA,TRBJ1-4,NA,TRBV30
CASSRTREPYEQYF,TGCGCCAGCAGTCGGACCAGGGAACCCTACGAGCAGTACTTC,NA,TRBJ2-7,NA,TRBV5-1